These 32 T cell receptor beta chains were all obtained from the same sample, sequenced in a study of cytomegalovirus exposure and HLA in healthy donors. 13 Jbeta primers and 60 Vbeta primers were used for the PCR. Using immunoSEQ multiplex PCR, the repertoire was profiled, and TCRdb retains in-frame clones only, with some absent. The table includes 100,000 to 150,000 clones, around 65% detected once. Material for sequencing was PBMCs. All receptors come from a man between 18 and 35 years old in good health and CMV-seronegative.

This clone was detected a few times. The chain couples TRBV6-6 to TRBJ2-2, with 13 bases matching TRBD2. CDR3 length: 15 amino acids. Germline V gene lookup returns CDR1 MNHNY and CDR2 SVGAGI (reference sequence). V trimming: 6 bases; J trimming: 7 bases; junction bases outside the gene matches: 5. The CDR3 spells CASRTGLAGFGELFF. CDR3 DNA: TGTGCCAGCAGAACGGGACTAGCGGGGTTCGGGGAGCTGTTTTTT.

This rearrangement joins TRBV5-5 to TRBJ1-4; TRBD1 aligns across 7 bases. The length of the CDR3 is 14 residues. Germline V gene sequence: CDR1 SGHKS, CDR2 YYEKEE (reference sequence). V trimming: 0 bases; J trimming: 5 bases; junction bases outside the gene matches: 1. The CDR3 reads CASSLGTGNEKLFF. The CDR3 DNA reads as TGTGCCAGCAGCTTGGGGACAGGAAATGAAAAACTGTTTTTT.

V gene TRBV4-2 combines with J gene TRBJ2-1; TRBD2 agrees at 8 bases. The germline V gene has CDR1 LGHNA and CDR2 YNFKEQ. The CDR3 extends over 12 amino acids. J gave up 10 bases and V 5 bases, and 4 bases lay outside the gene matches. The CDR3 DNA reads as TGTGCCAGCAGCTCCCGACTAGCGGAGCAGTTCTTC. Protein product: CASSSRLAEQFF.

The CDR3 protein is CASSYAGLNEQFF. Written as DNA, the CDR3 is TGTGCCAGCAGTTACGCGGGGCTGAATGAGCAGTTCTTC. The chain has TRBV6-5 and TRBJ2-1, with D perhaps matching TRBD2 (6 bases). The CDR3 is 13 residues long. Trimming left V 2 bases short and J 7 bases short, with 9 bases between. Germline V gene data show CDR1 as MNHEY and CDR2 as SVGAGI.

This rearrangement joins TRBV15 to TRBJ1-5; D remains unclear. Germline V gene data show CDR1 as LNHNV and CDR2 as YYDKDF (reference sequence). Trimming left V 8 bases short and J 0 bases short, with 14 bases between. CDR3 size: 15 residues. Here the CDR3 reads CATHPVEYSNQPQHF. The CDR3 DNA follows: TGTGCCACCCACCCAGTCGAATATAGCAATCAGCCCCAGCATTTT.

The chain is built from TRBV15 and TRBJ1-1, with D perhaps TRBD1 (6 bases). In germline, CDR1 is LNHNV, CDR2 YYDKDF (reference sequence). V was clipped by 1 base and J by 5 bases, with 14 bases between them. The CDR3 has 15 amino acids. CDR3 amino acids: CATSRGNRVWTEAFF. As DNA, the CDR3 is TGTGCCACCAGCAGAGGTAACAGGGTTTGGACTGAAGCTTTCTTT.

V is TRBV6-5 and J is TRBJ2-2, with D hard to call. Germline values: CDR1 MNHEY, CDR2 SVGAGI. With 5 bases removed from V and 4 bases from J, the gap between germline ends came to 14 bases. The CDR3 covers 15 residues. This CDR3 reads CASSLWASATGELFF. CDR3 nucleotide sequence: TGTGCCAGCAGTCTATGGGCATCGGCCACCGGGGAGCTGTTTTTT.

The CDR3 region is CASSPGQNSGNTIYF. The CDR3 bases are TGCGCCAGCAGCCCGGGACAGAACTCTGGAAACACCATATATTTT. V usage is TRBV5-1 and J usage is TRBJ1-3; TRBD1 matches 7 bases. J was trimmed by 0 bases and V by 4 bases; bases with no gene match: 4. CDR1 is SGHRS, CDR2 YFSETQ, per germline. CDR3 length: 15 amino acids.

This sequence joins TRBV2 and TRBJ2-1; no reliable D call. From germline, CDR1 is SNHLY and CDR2 FYNNEI. CDR3 length: 11 residues. The V end was cut by 6 bases, the J end by 9 bases, with 9 bases between. DNA for the CDR3: TGTGCCAGCAGCACTACGAGTGAGCAGTTCTTC. Translation gives CASSTTSEQFF.

This chain links TRBV6-1 with TRBJ2-5; TRBD1 matches 8 bases. This CDR3 region has 15 residues. V gave up 8 bases and J gave up 5 bases; unmatched junction bases: 13. Germline CDR1 and CDR2: MNHNS and SASEGT. CDR3 in DNA: TGTGCCAGCGGGACGGACAGGGAATTCGGCGAGACCCAGTACTTC. Translated: CASGTDREFGETQYF.

The sample holds a few counts of this clone. The chain uses TRBV5-1 and TRBJ2-4; TRBD2 matches at 9 bases. V shed 0 bases and J 0 bases; nucleotides not matched to a gene: 16. This CDR3 comprises 21 residues. Germline V gives CDR1 SGHRS, CDR2 YFSETQ. This CDR3 reads CASSLAGDGASGELAKNIQYF. CDR3 bases: TGCGCCAGCAGCTTGGCCGGGGATGGGGCTAGCGGGGAACTAGCCAAAAACATTCAGTACTTC.

Here the CDR3 DNA reads TGTGCCAGCAGCTGGAGGGAGGAGCAGTACTTC. This gives the protein CASSWREEQYF. The chain employs TRBV5-6 and TRBJ2-7, with D tentatively TRBD2 (6 bases). CDR1 is SGHDT, CDR2 YYEEEE, per germline. The ends were cut back, 3 bases at V and 7 bases at J, with 8 bases in the middle. The CDR3 contains 11 residues.

The chain links TRBV19 to TRBJ2-2, with a weak D call TRBD1 (6 bases). CDR3 size: 14 residues. The germline CDR1 and CDR2 sequences are LNHDA and SQIVND (reference sequence). V lost 6 bases and J 4 bases, leaving 12 bases between the germline ends. The DNA for the CDR3 is TGTGCCAGTAGACTCCGAGGGGGCACCGGGGAGCTGTTTTTT. The encoded protein is CASRLRGGTGELFF. Filled out from reference TRBV19 and TRBJ2-2, the complete variable domain reads DGGITQSPKYLFRKEGQNVTLSCEQNLNHDAMYWYRQDPGQGLRLIYYSQIVNDFQKGDIAEGYSVSREKKESFPLTVTSAQKNPTAFYLCASRLRGGTGELFFGEGSRLTVL.

V gene TRBV7-6 combines with J gene TRBJ2-5; a possible D gene is TRBD1 (6 bases). The ends were cut back, 5 bases at V and 1 base at J, with 17 bases in the middle. Germline CDR1 reads SGHVS; CDR2 reads FNYEAQ. This CDR3 region has 16 residues. CDR3 sequence reads: CASSGVAGAGQETQYF. In DNA form, the CDR3 reads TGTGCCAGCAGCGGAGTCGCAGGGGCCGGCCAAGAGACCCAGTACTTC.

The chain has TRBV28 and TRBJ2-2; perhaps TRBD2 as D (7 bases). The CDR3 length is 14 residues. The germline gives CDR1 MDHEN, CDR2 SYDVKM. With 5 bases removed from V and 6 bases from J, the gap between germline ends came to 13 bases. The CDR3 coding sequence is TGTGCCAGCAGTGGGGGGGCGCGCGCCGGGGAGCTGTTTTTT. This sequence encodes CASSGGARAGELFF.

V usage is TRBV29-1 and J usage is TRBJ1-5; 9 positions match TRBD1. After removal of 6 bases from V and 4 bases from J, the junction contained 4 bases not matched to a gene. Germline V gene lookup returns CDR1 SQVTM and CDR2 ANQGSEA. The CDR3 totals 13 residues. CDR3: CSVKGQGNQPQHF. The CDR3 nucleotides read TGCAGCGTAAAAGGACAGGGGAATCAGCCCCAGCATTTT.

The V and J genes are TRBV28 and TRBJ1-4, with no clear D. V was trimmed by 5 bases and J by 8 bases, leaving 21 bases between them. The CDR3 spans 16 residues. CDR1 is MDHEN, CDR2 SYDVKM, per germline. The DNA of the CDR3 is TGTGCCAGCAGTATGTCACGGGGAGGCCGGGGAGAAAAACTGTTTTTT. It specifies CASSMSRGGRGEKLFF.

V usage is TRBV15 and J usage is TRBJ1-2; D is unresolved. Trimming took off 0 bases at V and 6 bases at J, with 8 bases between the two ends. Per germline, CDR1 LNHNV and CDR2 YYDKDF (reference sequence). The CDR3 is 13 residues long. The CDR3: CATSRDEAHGYTF. CDR3 DNA sequence: TGTGCCACCAGCAGAGATGAGGCGCATGGCTACACCTTC.

The J gene is TRBJ2-2, the V gene TRBV28; 8 bases line up with TRBD2. Germline values: CDR1 MDHEN, CDR2 SYDVKM. V trimming: 6 bases; J trimming: 6 bases; junction bases outside the gene matches: 15. CDR3 length equals 17 residues. CDR3 region: CASRTTSGGGFSGELFF. The CDR3 region has the DNA TGTGCCAGCAGGACCACTAGCGGAGGGGGATTCTCCGGGGAGCTGTTTTTT. Combining the CDR3 with reference TRBV28 and TRBJ2-2 gives the whole variable domain DVKVTQSSRYLVKRTGEKVFLECVQDMDHENMFWYRQDPGLGLRLIYFSYDVKMKEKGDIPEGYSVSREKKERFSLILESASTNQTSMYLCASRTTSGGGFSGELFFGEGSRLTVL.

The CDR3 DNA follows: TGCGCCAGCAGCCCACTCTCTCTCACGAACACTGAAGCTTTCTTT. It translates to CASSPLSLTNTEAFF. The chain joins TRBV5-1 to TRBJ1-1; D gene unclear. V was cut by 4 bases and J by 1 base, with 14 bases left in between. This CDR3 comprises 15 residues. Per germline, CDR1 SGHRS and CDR2 YFSETQ.

This clone was picked up a small number of times. The J gene is TRBJ2-1, the V gene TRBV6-1, with D possibly matching TRBD2 (6 bases). Per the germline V gene, CDR1 is MNHNS and CDR2 is SASEGT. The CDR3 extends over 17 amino acids. V gave up 4 bases and J gave up 5 bases, with 21 bases separating them. As DNA, the CDR3 is TGTGCCAGCAGTGGAGGGGACCAGGGATGGGGGGACAATGAGCAGTTCTTC. It encodes CASSGGDQGWGDNEQFF.

The rearrangement joins TRBV11-2 to TRBJ1-5; no clear D. V was pared by 1 base and J by 7 bases, with 8 bases between. The CDR3 is 13 amino acids. Germline assignment: CDR1 SGHAT and CDR2 FQNNGV. The CDR3 DNA reads as TGTGCCAGCAGCTTAGTGGAGCGACAGCCCCAGCATTTT. Amino acid sequence: CASSLVERQPQHF.

The chain uses TRBV28 and TRBJ2-3; 9 bases match TRBD2. Germline CDR1 MDHEN, CDR2 SYDVKM. The trim removed 5 bases at V and 6 bases at J, leaving 12 bases unmatched. CDR3 length equals 16 residues. The CDR3 is CASSPPLAGDGDTQYF. The CDR3 DNA is TGTGCCAGCAGTCCCCCATTAGCGGGGGATGGGGATACGCAGTATTTT.

V usage is TRBV29-1 and J usage is TRBJ2-1; D is undetermined. Trimming took off 4 bases at V and 4 bases at J, with 5 bases between the two ends. This CDR3 is 11 amino acids long. Germline V gene data show CDR1 as SQVTM and CDR2 as ANQGSEA. The CDR3 protein is CSVVEYNEQFF. Written as DNA, the CDR3 is TGCAGCGTTGTGGAGTACAATGAGCAGTTCTTC.

The chain links TRBV19 to TRBJ1-5; D is undetermined. The V gene lost 3 bases and the J gene lost 3 bases, with 9 bases spanning the gap. CDR1 is LNHDA and CDR2 is SQIVND in the germline V gene (reference sequence). This CDR3 comprises 14 residues. The CDR3 region is CASSMRRNNQPQHF. DNA for the CDR3: TGTGCCAGTAGTATGCGCAGGAACAATCAGCCCCAGCATTTT.

J is TRBJ2-1 and V is TRBV7-8; D is unclear. V lost 2 bases and J 4 bases, leaving 18 bases between the germline ends. This CDR3 is 17 amino acids long. Germline V CDR1 and CDR2: SGHVS, FQNEAQ. The CDR3 DNA is TGTGCCAGCAGCTTATTATACCCAGCACTACAATACAATGAGCAGTTCTTC. It is translated as CASSLLYPALQYNEQFF. Complete variable domain (other parts from reference TRBV7-8 and TRBJ2-1): GAGVSQSPRYKVAKRGQDVALRCDPISGHVSLFWYQQALGQGPEFLTYFQNEAQLDKSGLPSDRFFAERPEGSVSTLKIQRTQQEDSAVYLCASSLLYPALQYNEQFFGPGTRLTVL.

The gene calls are TRBV7-6 and TRBJ2-7; 8 bases line up with TRBD2. The CDR3 has 15 amino acids. CDR1 and CDR2 from the germline V gene are SGHVS and FNYEAQ. Trimming took 5 bases from V and 3 from J; bases not matched to a gene: 9. The CDR3 DNA is TGTGCCAGCAGCCCCGGTGGAGCGGGAGACTACGAGCAGTACTTC. It yields the protein CASSPGGAGDYEQYF. Full variable domain (remainder filled in from reference TRBV7-6 and TRBJ2-7): GAGVSQSPRYKVTKRGQDVALRCDPISGHVSLYWYRQALGQGPEFLTYFNYEAQQDKSGLPNDRFSAERPEGSISTLTIQRTEQRDSAMYRCASSPGGAGDYEQYFGPGTRLTVT.

This clone was picked up a small number of times. The chain has TRBV5-1 and TRBJ2-6; perhaps TRBD2 as D (7 bases). V was trimmed by 1 base and J by 2 bases, leaving 16 bases between them. This CDR3 region has 18 residues. Per the germline V gene, CDR1 is SGHRS and CDR2 is YFSETQ. CDR3 bases: TGCGCCAGCAGCTTGAAAGGGGGAGGGGGAACTGGGGCCAACGTCCTGACTTTC. This translates into CASSLKGGGGTGANVLTF.

This clone has only a few counts. The chain links TRBV4-1 to TRBJ1-1; 10 bases map to TRBD1. The J segment lost 2 bases and the V segment lost 7 bases, leaving 4 bases of the junction unmatched. This CDR3 contains 14 residues. Germline V gene lookup returns CDR1 MGHRA and CDR2 YSYEKL. The CDR3 loop is CASTATGGNTEAFF. The DNA of the CDR3 is TGCGCCAGCACCGCGACAGGGGGCAACACTGAAGCTTTCTTT.

This clone was seen only once. This sequence joins TRBV11-2 and TRBJ1-1; 10 positions match TRBD1. This CDR3 spans 16 amino acids. The trim removed 5 bases at V and 0 bases at J, leaving 6 bases unmatched. Germline lookup yields CDR1 SGHAT and CDR2 FQNNGV. The CDR3 is CASSGGDRGMNTEAFF. CDR3 coding DNA: TGTGCCAGCAGCGGGGGGGACAGGGGAATGAACACTGAAGCTTTCTTT.

V and J are TRBV6-5 and TRBJ1-1, with D possibly TRBD1 on 5 matching bases. The CDR3 totals 15 residues. Germline-derived CDR1 and CDR2 are MNHEY and SVGAGI. V lost 7 bases and J 0 bases, leaving 15 bases between the germline ends. Here the CDR3 reads CASTWGRRMNTEAFF. The CDR3 nucleotides are TGTGCCAGCACATGGGGCAGGCGCATGAACACTGAAGCTTTCTTT.

The V and J genes are TRBV15 and TRBJ1-5; D is undetermined. This CDR3 region has 16 residues. From germline, CDR1 is LNHNV and CDR2 YYDKDF (reference sequence). V lost 0 bases and J lost 2, with 11 bases in between. CDR3 sequence: CATSRDLGAGNQPQHF. The CDR3 coding sequence is TGTGCCACCAGCAGAGATCTGGGCGCCGGCAATCAGCCCCAGCATTTT.